Shown below are 21 T cell receptor beta chains from a single sample sequenced in a study of cytomegalovirus exposure and HLA in healthy donors. PCR primers comprised 60 Vbeta and 13 Jbeta primers. The protocol was immunoSEQ multiplex PCR, while the TCRdb copy is restricted to in-frame clones and leaves out a portion. The table records about 170,000 clones, around 82% of them present only once. Specimen: PBMCs. The receptors shown here come from a male donor in good health and CMV-seronegative.

Only one count was recorded for this clone. The chain is built from TRBV5-1 and TRBJ1-1; D call uncertain. The germline CDR1 and CDR2 sequences are SGHRS and YFSETQ. The V and J ends lost 2 bases and 1 base respectively, with 9 bases between them. This CDR3 is 14 amino acids long. CDR3 in amino acids: CASSFQPGNTEAFF. CDR3 DNA: TGCGCCAGCAGCTTTCAACCAGGGAACACTGAAGCTTTCTTT.

This chain joins TRBV7-2 and TRBJ1-3; no firm D call. V was trimmed by 5 bases and J by 0 bases, leaving 14 bases between them. The germline gives CDR1 SGHTA, CDR2 FQGNSA. The CDR3 is 16 residues long. In nucleotides, the CDR3 is TGTGCCAGCAGCACCCTGAGCACTAACTCTGGAAACACCATATATTTT. As protein: CASSTLSTNSGNTIYF. Using reference TRBV7-2 and TRBJ1-3 for the parts outside the CDR3, the full variable domain is GAGVSQSPSNKVTEKGKDVELRCDPISGHTALYWYRQSLGQGLEFLIYFQGNSAPDKSGLPSDRFSAERTGGSVSTLTIQRTQQEDSAVYLCASSTLSTNSGNTIYFGEGSWLTVV.

The chain couples TRBV5-1 to TRBJ2-7, with D unresolved. With 0 bases removed from V and 3 bases from J, the gap between germline ends came to 16 bases. This CDR3 has 16 residues. Germline V gene data show CDR1 as SGHRS and CDR2 as YFSETQ. CDR3 DNA sequence: TGCGCCAGCAGCTTGGATGAATTTTGGAGATGCTACGAGCAGTACTTC. Residues: CASSLDEFWRCYEQYF.

In regard to this clone: One junction end disagrees with the germline gene, perhaps due to a read error. The rearrangement uses TRBV7-9 and TRBJ1-2, with 8 nucleotides matching TRBD1. The CDR3 runs 13 residues. Germline CDR1 and CDR2: SEHNR and FQNEAQ (reference sequence). The CDR3 is CSSSSQGAFGYTF. The CDR3 DNA is TGTTCCAGCAGCTCTCAGGGGGCCTTTGGCTACACCTTC.

The J gene is TRBJ1-2, the V gene TRBV10-3; D is undetermined. V lost 0 bases, J lost 4 bases, and 6 bases lay in between. This CDR3 is built from 13 residues. Germline V gives CDR1 ENHRY, CDR2 SYGVKD. CDR3 coding DNA: TGTGCCATCAGTGAGTCGTCAGTCTATGGCTACACCTTC. Translating it yields CAISESSVYGYTF.

This sequence joins TRBV7-3 and TRBJ2-1, with D unresolved. The CDR3 spans 12 residues. V was cut by 1 base and J by 7 bases, with 5 bases left in between. In germline, CDR1 is SGHTA, CDR2 FQGTGA. CDR3 nucleotides: TGTGCCAGCAGCTTAAATCGGAATGAGCAGTTCTTC. This sequence encodes CASSLNRNEQFF. Complete variable domain (other parts from reference TRBV7-3 and TRBJ2-1): GAGVSQTPSNKVTEKGKYVELRCDPISGHTALYWYRQSLGQGPEFLIYFQGTGAADDSGLPNDRFFAVRPEGSVSTLKIQRTERGDSAVYLCASSLNRNEQFFGPGTRLTVL.

The chain has TRBV5-1 and TRBJ1-2; 11 bases line up with TRBD1. V shed 3 bases and J 1 base; nucleotides not matched to a gene: 8. The CDR3 sequence is 17 residues long. CDR1 and CDR2 (germline): SGHRS, YFSETQ. The CDR3 here is CASSYRDRGKDNYGYTF. The CDR3 DNA reads as TGCGCCAGCAGCTACCGGGACAGGGGGAAGGATAACTATGGCTACACCTTC.

The gene calls are TRBV10-3 and TRBJ2-7; D may be TRBD1 (6 bases). The CDR3 extends over 13 amino acids. The ends were cut back, 5 bases at V and 1 base at J, with 9 bases in the middle. Germline-derived CDR1 and CDR2 are ENHRY and SYGVKD. CDR3 DNA: TGTGCCATCAGTACGGACAGATCCTACGAGCAGTACTTC. Translated, it gives CAISTDRSYEQYF.

The chain combines TRBV12-1 with TRBJ2-7; the table's D call of TRBD2 was not tested on the DNA. TRBV12-1 is designated a pseudogene. The CDR3 covers 15 residues. The CDR3 loop reads CASSLGLAGSYEQYF. The CDR3 DNA reads as TGTGCCAGCAGCTTGGGGCTAGCGGGCTCCTACGAGCAGTACTTC.

The chain couples TRBV7-2 to TRBJ2-7; the D is unclear. The CDR3 runs 17 residues. CDR1 SGHTA and CDR2 FQGNSA come from the germline V gene. V dropped 5 bases and J dropped 3 bases, with 23 bases sitting between them. The CDR3 DNA is TGTGCCAGCAGCAGTATGAATCATCCGGGTATGGGCTACGAGCAGTACTTC. Protein product: CASSSMNHPGMGYEQYF. Using reference TRBV7-2 and TRBJ2-7 for the parts outside the CDR3, the full variable domain is GAGVSQSPSNKVTEKGKDVELRCDPISGHTALYWYRQSLGQGLEFLIYFQGNSAPDKSGLPSDRFSAERTGGSVSTLTIQRTQQEDSAVYLCASSSMNHPGMGYEQYFGPGTRLTVT.

This rearrangement joins TRBV30 to TRBJ1-2; 9 bases agree with TRBD1. CDR3 length equals 14 residues. With 4 bases clipped from V and 3 bases from J, the junction kept 6 bases outside the gene matches. CDR1 and CDR2 (germline): GTSNPN, SVGIG (reference sequence). As DNA, the CDR3 is TGTGCCTGGACCACCGGGACAGGGCACTATGGCTACACCTTC. Translated, it gives CAWTTGTGHYGYTF.

Worth noting for this clone: This same CDR3 is encoded by further DNA sequences in the sample. The rearrangement uses TRBV6-5 and TRBJ2-5; D remains ambiguous. Germline V gives CDR1 MNHEY, CDR2 SVGAGI. This CDR3 is built from 11 residues. V lost 2 bases and J 4 bases, leaving 2 bases between the germline ends. The CDR3 DNA sequence: TGTGCCAGCAGTTACCGAGAGACCCAGTACTTC. Encoded protein: CASSYRETQYF.

This chain connects TRBV7-3 to TRBJ2-6; TRBD2 agrees at 8 bases. With V trimmed by 5 bases and J by 4 bases, 13 bases remained unmatched. This CDR3 spans 18 amino acids. Germline assignment: CDR1 SGHTA and CDR2 FQGTGA. CDR3 residues: CASSPRGGTLAGANVLTF. The CDR3 DNA reads TGTGCCAGCAGCCCCCGGGGGGGGACCCTGGCCGGGGCCAACGTCCTGACTTTC. The full variable domain, with the rest looked up from reference TRBV7-3 and TRBJ2-6, is GAGVSQTPSNKVTEKGKYVELRCDPISGHTALYWYRQSLGQGPEFLIYFQGTGAADDSGLPNDRFFAVRPEGSVSTLKIQRTERGDSAVYLCASSPRGGTLAGANVLTFGAGSRLTVL.

The chain has TRBV5-8 and TRBJ2-7; D perhaps matches TRBD1 (5 bases). The V end lost 0 bases, the J end lost 0 bases, and 16 bases lay between the germline ends. CDR3 length: 17 amino acids. Germline CDR1 reads SGHTS; CDR2 reads YDEGEE. The CDR3 DNA reads as TGTGCCAGCAGCTTGGTGCAGGGCCTCTCCCTCTCCTACGAGCAGTACTTC. Translating gives CASSLVQGLSLSYEQYF.

The chain couples TRBV5-8 to TRBJ2-1, with D perhaps matching TRBD2 (5 bases). The CDR3 runs to 13 residues. Germline V CDR1 and CDR2: SGHTS, YDEGEE. Between the trimmed V and J ends, which lost 4 bases and 10 bases, there was a span of 15 bases. DNA for the CDR3: TGTGCCAGCAGCCCTAGCCGATTTGGGGAGCAGTTCTTC. Amino acids: CASSPSRFGEQFF.

The rearrangement links TRBV7-9 to TRBJ1-1; possibly TRBD1 for D (5 bases). Trimming cost V 5 bases and J 3 bases, with 7 bases left between them. This CDR3 spans 12 amino acids. In germline, CDR1 is SEHNR, CDR2 FQNEAQ (reference sequence). The CDR3 DNA sequence: TGTGCCAGCAGCCTGACAGACACTGAAGCTTTCTTT. Encoded protein: CASSLTDTEAFF.

This rearrangement joins TRBV4-2 to TRBJ1-5; no definite D call. Trimming removed 0 bases at V and 6 bases at J, with 9 bases between. Germline V gives CDR1 LGHNA, CDR2 YNFKEQ. The length of the CDR3 is 14 residues. This CDR3 reads CASSQDAIPQPQHF. For the CDR3, the DNA is TGTGCCAGCAGCCAAGACGCGATTCCTCAGCCCCAGCATTTT.

The chain uses TRBV29-1 and TRBJ2-5, with 14 bases fitting TRBD2. Germline-derived CDR1 and CDR2 are SQVTM and ANQGSEA. The ends lost 7 bases at V and 5 bases at J; junction bases unmatched: 18. This CDR3 has 18 amino acids. The CDR3 reads CSGTGTSGRGLSGETQYF. CDR3 nucleotide sequence: TGCAGCGGCACCGGGACTAGCGGGAGAGGGCTTTCCGGGGAGACCCAGTACTTC.

This clone was detected only once. This chain connects TRBV11-3 to TRBJ2-7; D ambiguous. V lost 2 bases and J 0 bases, leaving 5 bases between the germline ends. Germline CDR1 is SGHNT and CDR2 is YENEEA. This CDR3 contains 13 residues. The CDR3, as DNA: TGTGCCAGCAGCTTAAGCCCCTCCTACGAGCAGTACTTC. It codes for CASSLSPSYEQYF.

This chain uses TRBV5-4 with TRBJ1-2; TRBD1 matches at 7 bases. Germline V gives CDR1 SGHNT, CDR2 YYREEE (reference sequence). The CDR3 has 15 residues. J was trimmed by 4 bases and V by 4 bases; bases with no gene match: 10. Here the CDR3 reads CASSIGTEGGYGYTF. The CDR3 DNA is TGTGCCAGCAGCATCGGGACAGAGGGAGGCTATGGCTACACCTTC. Drawing the rest from reference TRBV5-4 and TRBJ1-2, the complete variable domain is ETGVTQSPTHLIKTRGQQVTLRCSSQSGHNTVSWYQQALGQGPQFIFQYYREEENGRGNFPPRFSGLQFPNYSSELNVNALELDDSALYLCASSIGTEGGYGYTFGSGTRLTVV.

The chain is built from TRBV12-5 and TRBJ2-3, with D possibly TRBD2 on 5 matching bases. The CDR3 consists of 14 residues. Trimming pared 6 bases from V and 4 bases from J, leaving 14 bases between. CDR1 LGHNT and CDR2 FRNRAP come from the germline V gene. The CDR3 spells CASGRINGADTQYF. For the CDR3, the DNA is TGTGCTAGTGGCCGGATAAACGGGGCAGATACGCAGTATTTT.